Reported below is one T cell receptor beta chain. Primers included in the PCR were 60 Vbeta and 13 Jbeta primers. The method was immunoSEQ multiplex PCR; TCRdb's version includes in-frame clones alone and lacks a portion of them. The sample shows under 200,000 clones, about four fifths of them seen only once. The data belong to a study of cytomegalovirus exposure and HLA in healthy donors. Germline CDR1 SEHNR, CDR2 FQNEAQ (reference sequence). V lost 8 bases and J lost 4, with 18 bases in between. This CDR3 is built from 14 residues. The sequencing sample was made of PBMCs. V usage is TRBV7-9 and J usage is TRBJ2-7; weak D call: TRBD2 (6 bases). The sequence was collected from a woman aged 50 to 60 in good health and CMV-seropositive. This CDR3 is CASQGGGVGYEQYF. In DNA, the CDR3 is TGTGCCAGCCAAGGCGGAGGGGTAGGGTACGAGCAGTACTTC.